This T cell receptor beta chain appears in the sequencing data of a study of T cells in Graves' hyperthyroidism and ophthalmopathy. Study observations and caveats: Most thyroid-expanded clonotypes above 0.001 were also found in blood. Prediction of ophthalmopathy progression came a median roughly 7.1 months pre-onset.

The CDR3 regions of TCR beta were amplified from RNA transcripts. A set of HTBI primers served as the primers for a first-round RT-PCR of the TCR CDR3. TCRdb re-analysed the multiplex PCR reads in MiXCR, keeping a single row per CDR3 protein. This table holds 610,000 or so distinct CDR3 sequences, about 43% found once. Not enrolled were patients with uncontrolled infection, other autoimmune disease, pregnancy or lactation. The CDR3 is 15 amino acids. With 5 bases clipped from V and 4 bases from J, the junction kept 5 bases outside the gene matches. Germline V gene sequence: CDR1 MNHEY, CDR2 SMNVEV (reference sequence). Comments on this clonotype: The antigen is unknown.

The gene calls are TRBV27 and TRBJ2-7, with 13 bases aligning to TRBD2. The TCR sequence derives from a woman between 18 and 30 years old with Graves' hyperthyroidism. The sample consisted of peripheral blood or thyroid tissue (not recorded which). Written as DNA, the CDR3 is TGTGCCAGCAGTCCAGCGGGACTAGCGGGATACGAGCAGTACTTC. It encodes CASSPAGLAGYEQYF.